The rows below give T cell receptor beta chains drawn from one sample of a study of blood T cell repertoires in COVID-19. The method was immunoSEQ multiplex PCR; TCRdb's version includes in-frame clones alone and lacks a portion of them. Of approximately 160,000 clones in the sample, about 86% are singletons; the top ten hold around 7%. Sample: peripheral blood. These receptors all come from a man in his fifties or sixties with active or convalescent COVID-19. Each CDR3 is given with its conserved first and last residue. Each record gives: CDR3 length, J gene, V gene, CDR3 protein.

16	TRBJ2-2	TRBV14	CASSIRLAANTGELFF
15	TRBJ1-6	TRBV11-2	CASSLTGDYNSPLHF
15	TRBJ1-2	TRBV9	CASSVDTGGGYGYTF
13	TRBJ2-7	TRBV28	CASSFPGVHEQYF
15	TRBJ2-5	TRBV7-6	CASSPRDRYQETQYF
11	TRBJ1-2	TRBV5-6	CASSRLGGYTF
14	TRBJ1-3	TRBV5-4	CASSFQGSGNTIYF
18	TRBJ2-1	TRBV19	CASSIPTRTSGRINEQFF
14	TRBJ1-1	TRBV12-5	CASGPTGGYTEAFF
14	TRBJ1-2	TRBV7-9	CASSTGTGATSYTF
15	TRBJ1-6	TRBV7-3	CASSLTGQGNSPLHF
12	TRBJ2-3	TRBV3-1/TRBV3-2	CASSQQGDTQYF
13	TRBJ1-1	TRBV7-9	CASSLGENTEAFF
16	TRBJ2-7	TRBV30	CAWSPYGTSTAYEQYF
14	TRBJ2-3	TRBV18	CASPSGGSTDTQYF
13	TRBJ2-3	TRBV6-2/TRBV6-3	CASNPGGVNTQYF
16	TRBJ1-5	TRBV5-6	CASSLQRGTGHQPQHF
16	TRBJ2-5	TRBV7-2	CASSLVGGGAPETQYF
14	TRBJ2-1	TRBV15	CATRGTSGNNEQFF
18	TRBJ1-2	TRBV4-3	CASSQGSGGQGVDYGYTF
19	TRBJ2-7	TRBV4-3	CASSQERGTSGMFTFEQYF
15	TRBJ2-5	TRBV5-8	CASSLRQGAGETQYF
16	TRBJ1-1	TRBV18	CASSPAAGGVNTEAFF
14	TRBJ2-3	TRBV11-2	CASSYTSGTDTQYF
13	TRBJ2-3	TRBV11-2	CASSLGQSDTQYF
17	TRBJ2-2	TRBV7-2	CASSYAWEGRPGGELFF
14	TRBJ2-1	TRBV11-2	CASSLERTGVIPFF
15	TRBJ2-5	TRBV4-2	CASSQDRGREETQYF
15	TRBJ1-1	TRBV3-1/TRBV3-2	CASSQGAGMNTEAFF